One sample yielded the 32 T cell receptor beta chains listed below, sequenced in a study of T cell changes during pregnancy in multiple sclerosis. Profiled with immunoSEQ multiplex PCR; TCRdb holds only in-frame clones, not every one. The sample has tens of thousands of clones, roughly 91% seen once. The sample was CD4+ T cells from peripheral blood mononuclear cells, taken in the third trimester of pregnancy. The receptor source for this set is a female donor with multiple sclerosis, enrolled in a pregnancy study.

The chain uses TRBV19 and TRBJ1-2; 10 positions agree with TRBD1. CDR3 size: 15 residues. With 5 bases clipped from V and 4 bases from J, the junction kept 7 bases outside the gene matches. CDR1 is LNHDA and CDR2 is SQIVND in the germline V gene (reference sequence). The CDR3 protein is CASSSGTGDVYGYTF. CDR3 bases: TGTGCCAGTAGTTCGGGGACAGGGGATGTCTATGGCTACACCTTC.

The CDR3: CSVDWLDSLNTDTQYF. CDR3 DNA: TGCAGCGTTGATTGGTTGGACAGCCTAAACACAGATACGCAGTATTTT. The rearrangement links TRBV29-1 to TRBJ2-3; the D gene is possibly TRBD1 (6 bases). The CDR3 consists of 16 residues. Germline CDR1 SQVTM, CDR2 ANQGSEA. V was clipped by 3 bases and J by 2 bases, with 18 bases between them.

The chain has TRBV5-1 and TRBJ1-1, with D uncertain. CDR3 length equals 14 residues. Per germline, CDR1 SGHRS and CDR2 YFSETQ. The ends were cut back, 4 bases at V and 1 base at J, with 11 bases in the middle. CDR3 amino acids: CASSVSTGNTEAFF. In DNA, the CDR3 is TGCGCCAGCAGCGTATCGACGGGGAACACTGAAGCTTTCTTT. Based on the CDR3 plus reference TRBV5-1 and TRBJ1-1, the full variable domain is KAGVTQTPRYLIKTRGQQVTLSCSPISGHRSVSWYQQTPGQGLQFLFEYFSETQRNKGNFPGRFSGRQFSNSRSEMNVSTLELGDSALYLCASSVSTGNTEAFFGQGTRLTVV.

The CDR3 region has the DNA TGTGCAAATCAGCGGGGGAGCACAGATACGCAGTATTTT. Protein: CANQRGSTDTQYF. The J gene is TRBJ2-3, the V gene TRBV7-2; 8 bases align to TRBD2. This CDR3 has 13 amino acids. From germline, CDR1 is SGHTA and CDR2 FQGNSA.

This sequence joins TRBV6-1 and TRBJ2-5; tentatively, D is TRBD2 (5 bases). V was trimmed by 8 bases and J by 2 bases, leaving 12 bases between them. The CDR3 is 13 amino acids. Germline CDR1 MNHNS, CDR2 SASEGT. CDR3 coding DNA: TGTGCCAGCGTCCGAGGGTTACAAGAGACCCAGTACTTC. Its protein product is CASVRGLQETQYF.

The chain recombines TRBV19 with TRBJ1-2, with 10 positions matching TRBD1. Germline CDR1 is LNHDA and CDR2 is SQIVND (reference sequence). The J segment lost 4 bases and the V segment lost 5 bases, leaving 7 bases of the junction unmatched. The CDR3 is 15 residues long. The CDR3 coding sequence is TGTGCCAGTAGTCCGGACAGGGGGAAGAGCTATGGCTACACCTTC. Protein product: CASSPDRGKSYGYTF.

The chain links TRBV7-2 to TRBJ1-1, with D hard to call. The CDR3 extends over 16 amino acids. V was pared by 2 bases and J by 0 bases, with 13 bases between. Germline lookup yields CDR1 SGHTA and CDR2 FQGNSA. The CDR3 is CASSLSLAAVNTEAFF. CDR3 bases: TGTGCCAGCAGCTTATCTTTGGCGGCGGTGAACACTGAAGCTTTCTTT.

This chain connects TRBV28 to TRBJ2-5; TRBD2 agrees at 11 bases. Germline V lookup: CDR1 MDHEN, CDR2 SYDVKM. Trimming at V came to 6 bases and at J to 7 bases, leaving 13 bases not matched to a gene. The CDR3 covers 16 residues. Here the CDR3 DNA reads TGTGCCAGCAGCTCCCGACTAGCGGGATTCTTGGGGACCCAGTACTTC. It encodes CASSSRLAGFLGTQYF.

The rearrangement uses TRBV2 and TRBJ1-4; D gene uncertain. Germline CDR1 SNHLY, CDR2 FYNNEI. The CDR3 has 13 residues. Trimming took 6 bases from V and 0 from J, leaving 5 bases between them. The chain's CDR3 is CASRFATNEKLFF. The CDR3 DNA is TGTGCCAGCAGGTTCGCAACTAATGAAAAACTGTTTTTT.

This clone was seen only once. As DNA, the CDR3 is TGTGCCAGCAGCTTAGGGTACAGGGCCGACTATGGCTACACCTTC. It encodes CASSLGYRADYGYTF. The chain employs TRBV7-8 and TRBJ1-2, with TRBD1 as a possible D gene (6 bases). The CDR3 covers 15 residues. The V gene lost 1 base and the J gene lost 3 bases, with 12 bases spanning the gap. CDR1 and CDR2 from the germline V gene are SGHVS and FQNEAQ. The variable domain in full, with the rest retrieved from reference TRBV7-8 and TRBJ1-2, is GAGVSQSPRYKVAKRGQDVALRCDPISGHVSLFWYQQALGQGPEFLTYFQNEAQLDKSGLPSDRFFAERPEGSVSTLKIQRTQQEDSAVYLCASSLGYRADYGYTFGSGTRLTVV.

This chain links TRBV21-1 with TRBJ1-5; TRBD1 reflects the table's D call only, with no check against the DNA. TRBV21-1 is marked as a pseudogene. This CDR3 comprises 14 residues. CDR3 residues: CASSNGTGAKPQHF. For the CDR3, the DNA is TGTGCCAGCAGCAATGGGACAGGGGCTAAGCCCCAGCATTTT.

The chain couples TRBV28 to TRBJ2-1; D remains ambiguous. Trimming cost V 8 bases and J 0 bases, with 11 bases left between them. The CDR3 has 14 residues. Germline-derived CDR1 and CDR2 are MDHEN and SYDVKM. The CDR3 nucleotides read TGTGCCAGCCAATACCTTAGCTCCTACAATGAGCAGTTCTTC. This codes for CASQYLSSYNEQFF.

The V gene is TRBV5-1, the J gene TRBJ2-7; 12 bases match TRBD2. J lost 3 bases, V lost 8 bases, and 6 bases had no gene match. CDR3 length equals 14 residues. CDR1 SGHRS and CDR2 YFSETQ come from the germline V gene. CDR3 sequence (DNA): TGCGCCAGTAATGGACTAGCGGGGAGCTACGAGCAGTACTTC. Its translation: CASNGLAGSYEQYF.

CDR3 in amino acids: CASSWAQGSNQPQHF. As DNA, the CDR3 is TGCGCCAGCAGTTGGGCCCAGGGTAGCAATCAGCCCCAGCATTTT. The gene calls are TRBV10-2 and TRBJ1-5, with a possible D match to TRBD1 (5 bases). Germline CDR1 and CDR2: WSHSY and SAAADI. Trimming took off 5 bases at V and 0 bases at J, with 11 bases between the two ends. This CDR3 is built from 15 residues.

The chain is built from TRBV9 and TRBJ1-1; D is possibly TRBD1 (5 bases). The V gene's germline CDR1 is SGDLS and CDR2 YYNGEE. The CDR3 contains 14 residues. Trimming left V 2 bases short and J 0 bases short, with 8 bases between. The CDR3 DNA reads as TGTGCCAGCAGCGTCGGGGGAATGAACACTGAAGCTTTCTTT. The encoded protein is CASSVGGMNTEAFF.

The chain recombines TRBV2 with TRBJ1-5; the match to TRBD1 covers 8 bases. The J segment lost 12 bases and the V segment lost 4 bases, leaving 2 bases of the junction unmatched. Germline V gives CDR1 SNHLY, CDR2 FYNNEI. This CDR3 has 11 amino acids. This CDR3 is CASSGTGHQHF. The CDR3 DNA sequence: TGTGCCAGCAGTGGGACAGGGCACCAGCATTTT.

The chain carries TRBV6-5 and TRBJ2-7; D possibly corresponds to TRBD1 (5 bases). Deletions cut 6 bases from V and 3 bases from J, with 12 bases between. CDR1 and CDR2 (germline): MNHEY, SVGAGI. The CDR3 contains 13 residues. DNA for the CDR3: TGTGCCAGCAGGCCCGGACACTACTACGAGCAGTACTTC. Residues: CASRPGHYYEQYF.

V is TRBV7-3 and J is TRBJ1-2; 9 bases align to TRBD1. Trimming took 4 bases from V and 8 from J; bases not matched to a gene: 2. CDR3 length: 12 residues. Germline V gene lookup returns CDR1 SGHTA and CDR2 FQGTGA. CDR3 residues: CASSSGQGGYTF. The CDR3 DNA is TGTGCCAGCAGCTCGGGACAGGGAGGCTACACCTTC. The complete variable domain, with remaining parts taken from reference TRBV7-3 and TRBJ1-2, reads GAGVSQTPSNKVTEKGKYVELRCDPISGHTALYWYRQSLGQGPEFLIYFQGTGAADDSGLPNDRFFAVRPEGSVSTLKIQRTERGDSAVYLCASSSGQGGYTFGSGTRLTVV.

V and J are TRBV5-4 and TRBJ1-1, with 7 bases lining up with TRBD1. The CDR3 extends over 16 amino acids. The junction had 14 bases not matched to a gene; V was cut back by 4 bases and J by 5 bases. CDR1 is SGHNT and CDR2 is YYREEE in the germline V gene (reference sequence). The CDR3 DNA reads as TGTGCCAGCAGCGCAACCTACAGGGGCAGTAGGACTGAAGCTTTCTTT. Translated, it gives CASSATYRGSRTEAFF.

The J gene is TRBJ2-1, the V gene TRBV10-3; 9 nucleotides agree with TRBD1. With 5 bases clipped from V and 8 bases from J, the junction kept 13 bases outside the gene matches. The V gene's germline CDR1 is ENHRY and CDR2 SYGVKD. The CDR3 has 16 amino acids. Here the CDR3 reads CAISSPGTGQHDEQFF. CDR3 nucleotide sequence: TGTGCCATCAGTTCCCCCGGGACAGGGCAGCATGATGAGCAGTTCTTC.

V and J are TRBV7-9 and TRBJ1-2, with a possible D match to TRBD1 (6 bases). The V end lost 1 base, the J end lost 7 bases, and 13 bases lay between the germline ends. The CDR3 loop spans 14 amino acids. Germline V gives CDR1 SEHNR, CDR2 FQNEAQ (reference sequence). The CDR3 DNA follows: TGTGCCAGCAGCTTAGAGAGGGGGATAGGTGGCTACACCTTC. This sequence encodes CASSLERGIGGYTF.

The chain carries TRBV7-9 and TRBJ2-5, with D possibly TRBD1 on 6 matching bases. CDR3 length equals 13 residues. V lost 5 bases, J lost 2 bases, and 9 bases lay in between. CDR1 SEHNR and CDR2 FQNEAQ come from the germline V gene (reference sequence). The CDR3: CASSRTEQETQYF. The CDR3 DNA reads TGTGCCAGCAGCCGGACAGAACAAGAGACCCAGTACTTC.

The V and J genes are TRBV6-1 and TRBJ1-2; D is undetermined. The CDR3 contains 13 residues. The germline V gene encodes CDR1 MNHNS and CDR2 SASEGT. V was trimmed by 1 base and J by 7 bases, leaving 10 bases between them. The CDR3 coding sequence is TGTGCCAGCAGTGAAGAACCGGGATCTGGCTACACCTTC. Translated, it gives CASSEEPGSGYTF.

This chain connects TRBV18 to TRBJ1-1, with 9 bases matching TRBD1. V trimming: 3 bases; J trimming: 4 bases; junction bases outside the gene matches: 3. The germline CDR1 and CDR2 sequences are KGHSH and LQKENI. There are 14 residues in the CDR3. The CDR3 sequence is CASSPTGGGTEAFF. CDR3 DNA: TGTGCCAGCTCACCGACAGGGGGTGGCACTGAAGCTTTCTTT.

This clone rates as medium-sized. V is TRBV5-1 and J is TRBJ1-2, with 11 bases lining up with TRBD1. Germline V gene sequence: CDR1 SGHRS, CDR2 YFSETQ. V trimming: 0 bases; J trimming: 8 bases; junction bases outside the gene matches: 3. The CDR3 is 14 amino acids. The DNA for the CDR3 is TGCGCCAGCAGCTTGGCCGGGACAGGGGGAGGCTACACCTTC. Translated, it gives CASSLAGTGGGYTF. Using reference TRBV5-1 and TRBJ1-2 for the parts outside the CDR3, the full variable domain is KAGVTQTPRYLIKTRGQQVTLSCSPISGHRSVSWYQQTPGQGLQFLFEYFSETQRNKGNFPGRFSGRQFSNSRSEMNVSTLELGDSALYLCASSLAGTGGGYTFGSGTRLTVV.

V is TRBV7-3 and J is TRBJ2-1, with 10 nucleotides matching TRBD2. The CDR3 runs to 15 residues. The germline CDR1 and CDR2 sequences are SGHTA and FQGTGA. J gave up 7 bases and V 5 bases, and 8 bases lay outside the gene matches. The CDR3 bases are TGTGCCAGCAGCCGCGGACTAGCGGTCGGTAATGAGCAGTTCTTC. Encoded protein: CASSRGLAVGNEQFF.

The chain recombines TRBV29-1 with TRBJ1-2; 9 positions agree with TRBD1. The CDR3 is made up of 12 amino acids. The ends lost 7 bases at V and 7 bases at J; junction bases unmatched: 7. Germline V gene lookup returns CDR1 SQVTM and CDR2 ANQGSEA. DNA for the CDR3: TGCAGCGCATTACAGGGGGCCGGTGGCTACACCTTC. Encoded protein: CSALQGAGGYTF.

This clone was picked up one time. The gene calls are TRBV9 and TRBJ2-7, with D perhaps TRBD1 (6 bases). V lost 3 bases and J lost 4, with 20 bases in between. The CDR3 extends over 16 amino acids. CDR1 is SGDLS and CDR2 is YYNGEE in the germline V gene. CDR3 sequence (DNA): TGTGCCAGCAGCGCCCGAGGACCCGGACAGCAATACGAGCAGTACTTC. Protein sequence: CASSARGPGQQYEQYF.

V gene TRBV4-3 combines with J gene TRBJ1-6; TRBD1 agrees at 9 bases. The V gene end was trimmed by 5 bases and the J gene end by 10 bases; junction bases not matched to a gene: 12. This CDR3 contains 16 residues. Germline V CDR1 and CDR2: LGHNA, YSLEER. The CDR3 nucleotides are TGCGCCAGCAGCGATGATACCGGGACAGGGCGATCACCCCTCCACTTT. Amino acids: CASSDDTGTGRSPLHF.

The chain joins TRBV2 to TRBJ1-3, with TRBD1 identical over 7 bases. V lost 3 bases and J lost 0; bases outside the gene matches: 8. Germline V lookup: CDR1 SNHLY, CDR2 FYNNEI. The CDR3 totals 17 residues. The CDR3 here is CASSDLKGAISGNTIYF. For the CDR3, the DNA is TGTGCCAGCAGTGACCTAAAGGGGGCGATCTCTGGAAACACCATATATTTT.

The genes are TRBV5-1 and TRBJ2-5; possible D gene TRBD2, 5 bases. The CDR3 spans 13 residues. The germline V gene has CDR1 SGHRS and CDR2 YFSETQ. Trimming stripped 5 bases from V and 5 bases from J, with 13 bases between. The CDR3 spells CASRLREFETQYF. CDR3 bases: TGCGCCAGCAGATTGAGGGAGTTTGAGACCCAGTACTTC.

The chain has TRBV5-1 and TRBJ2-1; 9 nucleotides line up with TRBD1. The germline gives CDR1 SGHRS, CDR2 YFSETQ. With V trimmed by 1 base and J by 3 bases, 5 bases remained unmatched. This CDR3 region has 16 residues. The CDR3 region has the DNA TGCGCCAGCAGCTTGACCGGGACAGGGCGCTACAATGAGCAGTTCTTC. Translation gives CASSLTGTGRYNEQFF.